Described below is a single TCR beta chain sequence and its context. Its specific antigen is unknown. Nothing much larger sits one base from this clone, and base qualities are not available. TCRbeta CDR3 regions were amplified from genomic DNA by means of the immunoSEQ Assay, a bias-controlled multiplex PCR. In the source study's methods: Nucleated cell counts per sample were estimated from amplification of reference gene primers within the assay. To quantify the absolute abundance of each unique TCRbeta CDR3 rearrangement, sequence reads were collapsed and filtered. Productive Simpson clonality was computed per sample as the square root of Simpson's diversity index over productive rearrangements. As stored in TCRdb, this immuneACCESS dataset retains in-frame rearrangements with V and J assigned. A fraction of the clones does not appear; measured against another copy, unresolved V genes explain less than half of the discrepancy, and the remainder lacks a known reason. V and J calls and clone size are as listed in that table; D and trimming were resolved from the DNA. A total of 300,000 to 350,000 clones appear in this sample, over 75% of them only once. The ten largest make up more than 5% of the sample.

Participants in the prospective study were enrolled through a virtual design, were aged about 18 to 100 years, and lived in approximately 25 United States geographic areas. Cohort assignment in the prospective study relied on participant-reported clinical history from a screening survey and a study questionnaire. Recovered participants in ImmuneRACE Cohort 3 were defined as having two consecutive negative NP/OP PCR tests, clearance from a healthcare professional, or resolution of symptoms. In the prospective study, whole blood, serum and a nasopharyngeal or oropharyngeal swab were collected from each participant by mobile phlebotomists. Participants in the prospective study had the option to provide additional blood draws and questionnaires over a 2-month period. Before DNA extraction, blood samples from the prospective study were shipped at room temperature or frozen. This sample is part of a study of blood T cell repertoires in COVID-19 (dated by TCRdb to 2018 to 2020). About the full investigation: The collaborator samples originated in the United States, Italy and Spain and spanned the acute and convalescent phases of COVID-19. Sample metadata almost always included a de-identified subject ID, COVID-19 status, age in years and sex. The prospective study material was composed of cDNA or gDNA derived from T cells, B-cell-depleted T cells, or PBMCs. The samples were drawn from two sources: the first 160 participants of the ongoing ImmuneRACE study, and over 950 subjects contributed by 6 global collaborators. HLA class I and class II types, where available, came from metadata supplied by the sample provider rather than from assay-based typing. Subjects who had been exposed to COVID-19, were actively infected with it, or had recovered from it provided the deeply sampled blood TCRbeta repertoires that made up the dataset. The repertoires were released in a freely available public database intended as a resource for research on the immune response to SARS-CoV-2.

On the study overall, not on this receptor specifically: The quantity of clinical and demographic metadata differed by source and by participant and was supplied without curation.

This receptor was obtained from a man under 40 who had recovered from COVID-19. Sample: PBMCs or T cells enriched from blood (not recorded which).

CDR3 protein: CASGGQVGYTF. The DNA sequence follows: TGTGCCAGCGGGGGACAGGTTGGCTACACCTTC. The chain couples TRBV6-5 to TRBJ1-2; TRBD1 matches 8 bases in the middle. The germline V and J ends show losses of 8 bases and 7 bases respectively, and no gene match explains 3 bases of the junction. In the germline V gene, CDR1 corresponds to MNHEY and CDR2 to SVGAGI. From cysteine to phenylalanine, the CDR3 is 11 amino acids long. Just CDR3 DNA is preserved here, 33 bases in frame from base 1.